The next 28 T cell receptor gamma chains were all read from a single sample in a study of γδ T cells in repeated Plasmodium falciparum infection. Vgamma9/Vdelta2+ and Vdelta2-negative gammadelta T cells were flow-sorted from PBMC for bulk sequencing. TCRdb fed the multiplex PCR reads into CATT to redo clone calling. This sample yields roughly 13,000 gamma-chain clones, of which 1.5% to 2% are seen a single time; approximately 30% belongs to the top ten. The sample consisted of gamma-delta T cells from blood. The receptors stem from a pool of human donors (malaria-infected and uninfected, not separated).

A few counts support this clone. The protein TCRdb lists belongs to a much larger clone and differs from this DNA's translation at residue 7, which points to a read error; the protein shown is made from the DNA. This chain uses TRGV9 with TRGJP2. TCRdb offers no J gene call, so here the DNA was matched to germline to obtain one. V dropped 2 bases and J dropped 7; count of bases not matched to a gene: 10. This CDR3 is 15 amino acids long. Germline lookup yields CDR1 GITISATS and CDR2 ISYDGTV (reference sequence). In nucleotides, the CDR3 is TGTGCCTTGTGGGAGGAAGAACGTAATGATTGGATCAAGACGTTT. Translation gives CALWEEERNDWIKTF.

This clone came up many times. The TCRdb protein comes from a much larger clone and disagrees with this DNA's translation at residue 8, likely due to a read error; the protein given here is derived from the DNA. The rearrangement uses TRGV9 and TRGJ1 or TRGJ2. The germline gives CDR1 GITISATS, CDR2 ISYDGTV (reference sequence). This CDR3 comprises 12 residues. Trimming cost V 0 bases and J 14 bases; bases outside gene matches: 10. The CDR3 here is CALWEVQASELF. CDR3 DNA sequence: TGTGCCTTGTGGGAGGTGCAAGCTTCGGAACTCTTT.

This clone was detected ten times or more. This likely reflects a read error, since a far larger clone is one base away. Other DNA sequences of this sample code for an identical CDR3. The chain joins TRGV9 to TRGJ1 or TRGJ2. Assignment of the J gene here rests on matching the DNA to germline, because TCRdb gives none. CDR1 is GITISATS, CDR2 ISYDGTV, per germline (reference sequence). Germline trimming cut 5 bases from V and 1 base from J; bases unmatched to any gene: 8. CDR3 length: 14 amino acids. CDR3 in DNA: TGTGCCTTGTGGGGCGATTCAAATTATTATAAGAAACTCTTT. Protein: CALWGDSNYYKKLF.

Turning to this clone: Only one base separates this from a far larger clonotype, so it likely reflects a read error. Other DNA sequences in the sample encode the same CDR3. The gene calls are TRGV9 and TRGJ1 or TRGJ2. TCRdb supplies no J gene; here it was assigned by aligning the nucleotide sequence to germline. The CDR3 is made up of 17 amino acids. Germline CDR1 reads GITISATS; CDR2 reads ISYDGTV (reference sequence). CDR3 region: CALWEAYKYQNYYKKLF. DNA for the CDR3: TGTGCTTTGTGGGAGGCCTACAAATATCAGAATTATTATAAGAAACTCTTT.

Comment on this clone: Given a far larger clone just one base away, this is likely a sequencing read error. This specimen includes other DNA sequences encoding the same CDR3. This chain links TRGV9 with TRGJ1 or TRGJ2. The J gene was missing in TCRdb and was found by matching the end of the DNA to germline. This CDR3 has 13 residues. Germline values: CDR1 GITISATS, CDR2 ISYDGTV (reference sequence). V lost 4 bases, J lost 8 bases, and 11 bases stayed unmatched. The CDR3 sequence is CALWEVPDNKKLF. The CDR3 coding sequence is TGTGCCTTGTGGGAAGTGCCAGATAATAAGAAACTCTTT.

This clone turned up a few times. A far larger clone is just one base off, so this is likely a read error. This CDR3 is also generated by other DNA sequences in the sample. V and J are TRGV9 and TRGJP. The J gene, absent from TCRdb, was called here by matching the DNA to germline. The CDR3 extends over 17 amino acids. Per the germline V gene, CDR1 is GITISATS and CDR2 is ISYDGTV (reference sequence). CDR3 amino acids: CALWELHQELGKKIKVF. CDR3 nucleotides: TGTGCTTTGTGGGAGCTACATCAAGAGTTGGGCAAAAAAATCAAGGTATTT.

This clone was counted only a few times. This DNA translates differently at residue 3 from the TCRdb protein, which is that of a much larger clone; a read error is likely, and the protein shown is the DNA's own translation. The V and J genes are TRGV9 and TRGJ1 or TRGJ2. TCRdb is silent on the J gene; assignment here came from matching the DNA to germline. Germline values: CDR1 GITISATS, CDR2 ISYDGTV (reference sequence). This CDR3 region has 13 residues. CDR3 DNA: TGTGCCTCGTGGGTGCGGCCTTTTTATAAGAAACTCTTT. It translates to CASWVRPFYKKLF.

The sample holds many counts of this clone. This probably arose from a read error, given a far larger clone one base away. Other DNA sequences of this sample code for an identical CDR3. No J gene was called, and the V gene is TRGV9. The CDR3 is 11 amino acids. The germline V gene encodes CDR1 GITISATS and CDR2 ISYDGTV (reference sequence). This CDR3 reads CALWEGNKKLF. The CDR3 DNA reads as TGTGCCTTGTGGGAGGGAAATAAGAAGCTCTTT.

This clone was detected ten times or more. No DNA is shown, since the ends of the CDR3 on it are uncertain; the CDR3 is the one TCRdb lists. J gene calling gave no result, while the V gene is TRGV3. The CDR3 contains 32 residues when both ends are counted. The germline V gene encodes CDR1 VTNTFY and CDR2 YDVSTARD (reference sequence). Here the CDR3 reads CATWNGGEGIRNSLAVEQHLLSQVSIGRIQHF.

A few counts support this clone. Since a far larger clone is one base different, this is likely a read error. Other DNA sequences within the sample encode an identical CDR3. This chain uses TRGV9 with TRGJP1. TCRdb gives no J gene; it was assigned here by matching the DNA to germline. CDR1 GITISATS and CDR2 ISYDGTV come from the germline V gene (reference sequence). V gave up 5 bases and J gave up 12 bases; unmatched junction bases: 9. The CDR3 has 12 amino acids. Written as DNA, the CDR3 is TGTGCCTTGTGGGTCCGGGTAGGGTTCAAGATATTT. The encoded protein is CALWVRVGFKIF.

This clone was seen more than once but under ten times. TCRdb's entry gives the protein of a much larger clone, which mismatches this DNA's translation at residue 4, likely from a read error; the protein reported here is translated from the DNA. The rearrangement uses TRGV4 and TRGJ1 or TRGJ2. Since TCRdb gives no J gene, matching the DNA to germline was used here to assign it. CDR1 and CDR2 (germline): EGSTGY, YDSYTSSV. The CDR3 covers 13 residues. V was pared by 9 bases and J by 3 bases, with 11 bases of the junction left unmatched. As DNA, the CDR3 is TGTGCCACCCGGCCGCAAGCTTATTATAAGAAACTCTTT. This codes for CATRPQAYYKKLF.

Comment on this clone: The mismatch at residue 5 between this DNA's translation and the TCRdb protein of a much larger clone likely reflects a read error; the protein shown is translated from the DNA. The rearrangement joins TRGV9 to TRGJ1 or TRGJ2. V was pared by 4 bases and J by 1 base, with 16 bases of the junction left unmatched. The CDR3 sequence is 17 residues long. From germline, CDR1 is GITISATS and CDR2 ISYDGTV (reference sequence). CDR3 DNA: TGTGCCTTGTGGGATGTGCTTGGGATAGGAAATTATTATAAGAAACTCTTT. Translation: CALWDVLGIGNYYKKLF.

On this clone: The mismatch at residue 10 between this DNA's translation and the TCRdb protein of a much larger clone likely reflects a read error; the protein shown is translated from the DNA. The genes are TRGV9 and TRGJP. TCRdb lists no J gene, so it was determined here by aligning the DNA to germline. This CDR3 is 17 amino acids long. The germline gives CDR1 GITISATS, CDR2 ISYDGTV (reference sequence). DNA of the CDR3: TGTGCCTTGTGGGAGGTGCTATCGGAGTTTGGCAAAAAAATCAAGGTATTT. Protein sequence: CALWEVLSEFGKKIKVF.

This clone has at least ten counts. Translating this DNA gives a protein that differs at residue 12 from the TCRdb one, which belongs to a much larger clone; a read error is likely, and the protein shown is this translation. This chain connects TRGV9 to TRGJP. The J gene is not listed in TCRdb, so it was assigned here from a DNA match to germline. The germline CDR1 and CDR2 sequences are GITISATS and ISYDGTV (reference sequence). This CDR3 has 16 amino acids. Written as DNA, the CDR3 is TGTGCCTTGTGGGAGGCAATTGGGTTGGGCAAAAGAATCAAGGTATTT. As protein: CALWEAIGLGKRIKVF.

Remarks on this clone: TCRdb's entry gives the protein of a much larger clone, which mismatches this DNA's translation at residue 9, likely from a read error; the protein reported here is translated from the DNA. For the CDR3, the DNA is TGTGCCACCTGGGACAGGCCAGGTCATAAGAAACTCTTT. This encodes CATWDRPGHKKLF. The chain links TRGV3 to TRGJ1 or TRGJ2. The ends lost 0 bases at V and 8 bases at J; junction bases unmatched: 7. From germline, CDR1 is VTNTFY and CDR2 YDVSTARD (reference sequence). CDR3 length: 13 residues.

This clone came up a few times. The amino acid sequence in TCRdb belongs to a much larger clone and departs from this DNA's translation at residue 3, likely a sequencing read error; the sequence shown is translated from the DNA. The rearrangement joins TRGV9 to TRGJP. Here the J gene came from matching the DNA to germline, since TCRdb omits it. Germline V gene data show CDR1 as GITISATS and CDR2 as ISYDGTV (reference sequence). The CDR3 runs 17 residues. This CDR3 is CAMWEVILELGKKIKVF. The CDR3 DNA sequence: TGTGCCATGTGGGAGGTGATTCTAGAGTTGGGCAAAAAAATCAAGGTATTT.

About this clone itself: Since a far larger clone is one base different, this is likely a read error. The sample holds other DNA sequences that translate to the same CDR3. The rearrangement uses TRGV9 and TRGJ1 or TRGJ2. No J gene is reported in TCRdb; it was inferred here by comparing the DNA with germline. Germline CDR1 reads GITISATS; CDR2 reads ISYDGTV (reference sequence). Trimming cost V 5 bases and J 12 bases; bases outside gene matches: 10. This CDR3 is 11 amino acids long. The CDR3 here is CALWGGCRKLF. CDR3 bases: TGTGCCTTGTGGGGAGGCTGTAGGAAACTCTTT.

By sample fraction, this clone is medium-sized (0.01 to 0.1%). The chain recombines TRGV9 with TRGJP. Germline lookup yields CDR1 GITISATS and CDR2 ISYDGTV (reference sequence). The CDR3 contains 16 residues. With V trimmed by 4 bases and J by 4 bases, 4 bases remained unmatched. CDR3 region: CALWDFQELGKKIKVF. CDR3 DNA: TGTGCCTTGTGGGATTTTCAAGAGTTGGGCAAAAAAATCAAGGTATTT.

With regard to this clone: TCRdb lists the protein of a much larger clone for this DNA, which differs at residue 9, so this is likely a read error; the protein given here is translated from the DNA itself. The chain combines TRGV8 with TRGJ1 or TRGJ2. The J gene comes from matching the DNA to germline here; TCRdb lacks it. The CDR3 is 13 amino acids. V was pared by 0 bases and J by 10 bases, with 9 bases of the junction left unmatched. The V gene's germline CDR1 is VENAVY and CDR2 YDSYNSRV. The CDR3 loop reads CATWDRIKEKKLF. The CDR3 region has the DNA TGTGCCACCTGGGATAGGATCAAAGAGAAGAAACTCTTT.

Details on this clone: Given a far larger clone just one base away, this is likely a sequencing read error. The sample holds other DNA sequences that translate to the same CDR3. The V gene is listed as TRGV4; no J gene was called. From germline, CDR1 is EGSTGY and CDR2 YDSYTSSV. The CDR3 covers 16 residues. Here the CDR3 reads CATWDGYPPVYYKKLF. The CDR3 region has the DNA TGTGCCACCTGGGATGGGTACCCTCCAGTTTATTATAAGAAACTCTTC.

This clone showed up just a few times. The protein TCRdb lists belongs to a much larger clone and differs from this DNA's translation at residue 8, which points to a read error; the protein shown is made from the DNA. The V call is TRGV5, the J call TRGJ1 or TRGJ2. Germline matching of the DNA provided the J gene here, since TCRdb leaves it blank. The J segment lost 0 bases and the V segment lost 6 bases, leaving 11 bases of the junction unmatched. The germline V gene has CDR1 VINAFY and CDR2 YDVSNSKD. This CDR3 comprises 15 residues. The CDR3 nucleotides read TGTGCCACCTGGCTCTCGTCGCCGAATTATTATAAGAAACTCTTT. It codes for CATWLSSPNYYKKLF.

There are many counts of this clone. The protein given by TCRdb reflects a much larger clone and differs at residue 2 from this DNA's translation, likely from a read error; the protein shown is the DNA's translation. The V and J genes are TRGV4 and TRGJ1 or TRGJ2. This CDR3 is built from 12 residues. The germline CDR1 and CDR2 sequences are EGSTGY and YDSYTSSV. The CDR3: CTTWPNYYKKLF. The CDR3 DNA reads TGTACCACCTGGCCGAATTATTATAAGAAACTCTTT.

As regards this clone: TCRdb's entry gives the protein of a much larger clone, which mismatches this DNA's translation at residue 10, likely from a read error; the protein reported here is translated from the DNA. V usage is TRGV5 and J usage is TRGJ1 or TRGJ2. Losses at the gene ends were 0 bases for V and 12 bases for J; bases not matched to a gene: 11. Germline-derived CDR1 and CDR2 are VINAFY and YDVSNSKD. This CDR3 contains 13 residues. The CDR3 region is CATWDRPFDRKLF. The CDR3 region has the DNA TGTGCCACCTGGGACAGGCCTTTCGATAGGAAACTCTTT.

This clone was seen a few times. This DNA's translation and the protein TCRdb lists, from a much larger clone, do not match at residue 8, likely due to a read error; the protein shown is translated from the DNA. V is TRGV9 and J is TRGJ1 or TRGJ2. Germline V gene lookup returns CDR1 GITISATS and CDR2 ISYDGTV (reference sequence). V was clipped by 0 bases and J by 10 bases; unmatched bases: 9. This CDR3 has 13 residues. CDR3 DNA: TGTGCCTTGTGGGAGGTGCAGCTCAGGAAGAAACTCTTT. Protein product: CALWEVQLRKKLF.

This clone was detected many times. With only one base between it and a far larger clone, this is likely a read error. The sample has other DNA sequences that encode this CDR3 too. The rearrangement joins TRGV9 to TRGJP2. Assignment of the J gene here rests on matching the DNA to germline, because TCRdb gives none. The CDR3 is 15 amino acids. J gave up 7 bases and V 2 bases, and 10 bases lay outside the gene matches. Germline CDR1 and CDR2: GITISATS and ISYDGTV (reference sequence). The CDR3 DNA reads TGTGCCTTGTGGGAGGAGAAACGTAATGATTGGATCAAGACGTTT. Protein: CALWEEKRNDWIKTF.

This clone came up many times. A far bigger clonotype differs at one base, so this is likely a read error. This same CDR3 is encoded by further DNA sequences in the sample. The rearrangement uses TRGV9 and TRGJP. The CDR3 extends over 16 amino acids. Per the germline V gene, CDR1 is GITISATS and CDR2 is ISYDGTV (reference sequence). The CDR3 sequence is CALWESQELGKKIKVF. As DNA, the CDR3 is TGTGCCTTGTGGGAGTCCCAAGAGTTGGGCAAGAAAATCAAGGTATTT.

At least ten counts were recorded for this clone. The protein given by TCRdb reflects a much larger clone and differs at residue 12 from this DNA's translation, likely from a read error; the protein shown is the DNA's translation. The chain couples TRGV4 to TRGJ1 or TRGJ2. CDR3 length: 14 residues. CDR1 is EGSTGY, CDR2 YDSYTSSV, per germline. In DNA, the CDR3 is TGTGCCACCTGGGATGGGTTCTATTATTATAAGAATCTCTTT. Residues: CATWDGFYYYKNLF.

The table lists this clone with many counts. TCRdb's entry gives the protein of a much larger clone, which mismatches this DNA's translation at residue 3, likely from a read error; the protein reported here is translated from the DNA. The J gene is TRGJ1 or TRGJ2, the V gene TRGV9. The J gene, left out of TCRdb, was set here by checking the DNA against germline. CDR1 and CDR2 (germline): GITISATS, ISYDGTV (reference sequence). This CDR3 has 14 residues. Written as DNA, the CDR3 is TGTGCCTGGTGGGAGGTGGGACCCCCTTATAAGAAACTCTTT. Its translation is CAWWEVGPPYKKLF.